Listed here are 32 T cell receptor beta chains from one sample, sequenced in a study of cytomegalovirus exposure and HLA in healthy donors. The PCR was carried out with 60 Vbeta primers and 13 Jbeta primers. Sequenced by immunoSEQ multiplex PCR; TCRdb stores in-frame clones only, minus some. Of roughly 180,000 clones listed, about 80% are singletons. The sequencing input was PBMCs. These receptors were obtained from a man aged 30 to 45 in good health and CMV-seropositive.

The genes are TRBV25-1 and TRBJ2-5, with D tentatively TRBD2 (5 bases). The length of the CDR3 is 13 residues. Deletions cut 6 bases from V and 1 base from J, with 9 bases between. CDR1 and CDR2 (germline): MGHDK, SYGVNS. This CDR3 is CASRLGSQETQYF. As DNA, the CDR3 is TGTGCCAGCAGACTGGGGAGCCAAGAGACCCAGTACTTC. The full variable domain, its missing parts supplied by reference TRBV25-1 and TRBJ2-5, is EADIYQTPRYLVIGTGKKITLECSQTMGHDKMYWYQQDPGMELHLIHYSYGVNSTEKGDLSSESTVSRIRTEHFPLTLESARPSHTSQYLCASRLGSQETQYFGPGTRLLVL.

This chain links TRBV10-1 with TRBJ2-1, with 7 bases aligning to TRBD2. Trimming took 3 bases from V and 5 from J; bases not matched to a gene: 7. Looked up from germline, CDR1 is WNHNN and CDR2 is SYGVQD (reference sequence). The CDR3 totals 15 residues. CDR3 nucleotide sequence: TGCGCCAGCAGTGACCCCGAGGGAGGGAACAATGAGCAGTTCTTC. It codes for CASSDPEGGNNEQFF.

The rearrangement joins TRBV7-9 to TRBJ2-7; 8 bases line up with TRBD1. The CDR3 spans 15 residues. After removal of 0 bases from V and 5 bases from J, the junction contained 6 bases not matched to a gene. Germline CDR1 is SEHNR and CDR2 is FQNEAQ (reference sequence). CDR3 residues: CASSLAGDRRNEQYF. The CDR3, as DNA: TGTGCCAGCAGCTTAGCGGGGGACAGGAGAAACGAGCAGTACTTC.

The chain recombines TRBV14 with TRBJ1-1; unclear D gene. The germline V and J ends were trimmed by 1 base and 5 bases, with 8 bases remaining between them. In germline, CDR1 is SGHDN, CDR2 FVKESK. The CDR3 contains 13 residues. This chain's CDR3 is CASSQVRETEAFF. For the CDR3, the DNA is TGTGCCAGCAGCCAAGTAAGGGAGACTGAAGCTTTCTTT.

The chain combines TRBV19 with TRBJ2-7; D is perhaps TRBD2 (6 bases). Trimming removed 0 bases from V and 3 bases from J, with 18 bases in between. The CDR3 runs to 17 residues. CDR1 and CDR2 (germline): LNHDA, SQIVND (reference sequence). CDR3 nucleotides: TGTGCCAGTAGTATAGATTTGGTGGAGGGGAAGGACTACGAGCAGTACTTC. Its protein product is CASSIDLVEGKDYEQYF.

The sample holds many counts of this clone. V gene TRBV14 combines with J gene TRBJ2-7; TRBD1 matches 7 bases. Per the germline V gene, CDR1 is SGHDN and CDR2 is FVKESK. The CDR3 is made up of 14 amino acids. Unmatched junction bases numbered 4, after V lost 5 bases and J lost 0 bases. CDR3 residues: CASSDRAFSYEQYF. Written as DNA, the CDR3 is TGTGCCAGCAGCGACAGGGCTTTCTCCTACGAGCAGTACTTC.

CDR3 sequence (DNA): TGTGCCAGAACCCCCCCCGACACTGAAGCTTTCTTT. Residues: CARTPPDTEAFF. The chain is built from TRBV5-3 and TRBJ1-1; D gene uncertain. TRBV5-3 is sorted into the ORF group, with uncertain function. The V gene lost 6 bases and the J gene lost 3 bases, with 9 bases spanning the gap. This CDR3 is built from 12 residues.

V is TRBV4-1 and J is TRBJ1-5; D ambiguous. Germline assignment: CDR1 MGHRA and CDR2 YSYEKL. This CDR3 has 20 residues. Trimming stripped 1 base from V and 0 bases from J, with 22 bases between. The chain's CDR3 is CASSQALASTDSHSNQPQHF. As DNA, the CDR3 is TGCGCCAGCAGCCAAGCGTTGGCCTCGACCGACTCTCATAGCAATCAGCCCCAGCATTTT.

The chain combines TRBV7-9 with TRBJ1-1, with 7 bases identical to TRBD1. Germline CDR1 reads SEHNR; CDR2 reads FQNEAQ (reference sequence). Trimming at V came to 3 bases and at J to 3 bases, leaving 13 bases not matched to a gene. The CDR3 runs 17 residues. CDR3 sequence reads: CASSFFRGRGLYTEAFF. In nucleotides, the CDR3 is TGTGCCAGCAGCTTCTTTAGGGGGCGAGGACTTTACACTGAAGCTTTCTTT.

The chain links TRBV9 to TRBJ2-3, with 7 bases identical to TRBD2. The junction had 12 bases not matched to a gene; V was cut back by 3 bases and J by 8 bases. Germline-derived CDR1 and CDR2 are SGDLS and YYNGEE. The CDR3 totals 15 residues. The CDR3 is CASSALREGTGTQYF. CDR3 DNA sequence: TGTGCCAGCAGCGCCCTTAGGGAGGGGACGGGTACGCAGTATTTT.

J is TRBJ1-2 and V is TRBV6-1; D possibly corresponds to TRBD1 (5 bases). Germline loops: CDR1 MNHNS, CDR2 SASEGT. Trimming took 4 bases from V and 4 from J, leaving 16 bases between them. The CDR3 is made up of 15 amino acids. The CDR3 DNA sequence: TGTGCCAGCAGTGCCGGCAGGGTCTCCTTCTATGGCTACACCTTC. The encoded protein is CASSAGRVSFYGYTF.

The chain has TRBV2 and TRBJ2-3; 8 bases are a match to TRBD1. The CDR3 covers 15 residues. The ends lost 6 bases at V and 3 bases at J; junction bases unmatched: 8. Germline values: CDR1 SNHLY, CDR2 FYNNEI. The CDR3 sequence: CASSRGQAQTDTQYF. CDR3 DNA: TGTGCCAGCAGCCGGGGACAGGCACAAACAGATACGCAGTATTTT.

The genes are TRBV23-1 and TRBJ1-5; a possible D gene is TRBD1 (5 bases). TRBV23-1 is assigned to the ORF class and has an uncertain function. With 2 bases removed from V and 2 bases from J, the gap between germline ends came to 13 bases. The CDR3 is made up of 16 amino acids. Written as DNA, the CDR3 is TGCGCCAGCAGTCAACCGGAAGGGGCACGCAATCAGCCCCAGCATTTT. Amino acids: CASSQPEGARNQPQHF.

This chain connects TRBV5-6 to TRBJ2-2; D ambiguous. This CDR3 is built from 12 residues. Germline V CDR1 and CDR2: SGHDT, YYEEEE. Trimming took 2 bases from V and 6 from J, leaving 5 bases between them. The CDR3 coding sequence is TGTGCCAGCAGCTTCTCGTCCGGGGAGCTGTTTTTT. Encoded protein: CASSFSSGELFF.

The V call is TRBV7-9, the J call TRBJ1-1; TRBD1 matches 7 bases. CDR1 is SEHNR and CDR2 is FQNEAQ in the germline V gene (reference sequence). J gave up 4 bases and V 6 bases, and 8 bases lay outside the gene matches. The CDR3 contains 14 residues. This CDR3 reads CASSSNRGTTEAFF. CDR3 in DNA: TGTGCCAGCAGTTCTAACAGGGGAACCACTGAAGCTTTCTTT.

The chain couples TRBV18 to TRBJ2-2; tentatively, D is TRBD2 (7 bases). Per the germline V gene, CDR1 is KGHSH and CDR2 is LQKENI. Between the trimmed V and J ends, which lost 2 bases and 4 bases, there was a span of 14 bases. This CDR3 is 16 amino acids long. The CDR3 reads CASSPGGGASTGELFF. CDR3 in DNA: TGTGCCAGCTCACCAGGCGGGGGCGCGAGCACCGGGGAGCTGTTTTTT. The whole variable domain, filled in from reference TRBV18 and TRBJ2-2, reads NAGVMQNPRHLVRRRGQEARLRCSPMKGHSHVYWYRQLPEEGLKFMVYLQKENIIDESGMPKERFSAEFPKEGPSILRIQQVVRGDSAAYFCASSPGGGASTGELFFGEGSRLTVL.

The chain employs TRBV6-5 and TRBJ1-2, with 7 nucleotides matching TRBD1. Losses at the gene ends were 6 bases for V and 6 bases for J; bases not matched to a gene: 4. The CDR3 runs to 12 residues. Germline V gene lookup returns CDR1 MNHEY and CDR2 SVGAGI. The CDR3 DNA reads as TGTGCCAGCAGCTCCACAGGGGATGGCTACACCTTC. As protein: CASSSTGDGYTF.

V is TRBV7-2 and J is TRBJ2-1; 10 nucleotides match TRBD2. CDR3 length: 15 residues. V shed 1 base and J 10 bases; nucleotides not matched to a gene: 7. The germline CDR1 and CDR2 sequences are SGHTA and FQGNSA. The CDR3 DNA sequence: TGTGCCAGCAGCTTAGAGCTAGCGGGGGAGACAGAGCAGTTCTTC. It is translated as CASSLELAGETEQFF.

This chain connects TRBV14 to TRBJ2-1; unclear D gene. V gave up 4 bases and J gave up 10 bases, with 8 bases separating them. CDR1 and CDR2 from the germline V gene are SGHDN and FVKESK. CDR3 length: 11 amino acids. CDR3 in amino acids: CASSLATEQFF. The CDR3 DNA is TGTGCCAGCAGCCTCGCGACAGAGCAGTTCTTC. Full variable domain (missing parts from reference TRBV14 and TRBJ2-1): EAGVTQFPSHSVIEKGQTVTLRCDPISGHDNLYWYRRVMGKEIKFLLHFVKESKQDESGMPNNRFLAERTGGTYSTLKVQPAELEDSGVYFCASSLATEQFFGPGTRLTVL.

This clone appeared a few times. This chain links TRBV5-4 with TRBJ2-5; D is perhaps TRBD1 (5 bases). The CDR3 totals 15 residues. V lost 4 bases and J lost 3, with 16 bases in between. CDR1 and CDR2 from the germline V gene are SGHNT and YYREEE (reference sequence). DNA for the CDR3: TGTGCCAGCAGCGCACCAGGGAACGTAGAAGAGACCCAGTACTTC. It specifies CASSAPGNVEETQYF.

The V and J genes are TRBV10-1 and TRBJ2-7, with a weak D call TRBD2 (6 bases). Trimming took 0 bases from V and 0 from J, leaving 6 bases between them. The CDR3 spans 14 residues. Germline V gene lookup returns CDR1 WNHNN and CDR2 SYGVQD (reference sequence). The CDR3 region is CASSESDYSYEQYF. CDR3 nucleotide sequence: TGCGCCAGCAGTGAGTCGGACTACTCCTACGAGCAGTACTTC.

V usage is TRBV4-3 and J usage is TRBJ2-3, with TRBD2 matching 7 bases. With V trimmed by 4 bases and J by 0 bases, 10 bases remained unmatched. The CDR3 is 17 residues long. Germline lookup yields CDR1 LGHNA and CDR2 YSLEER. The CDR3 region is CASSLRLGGKSTDTQYF. As DNA, the CDR3 is TGCGCCAGCAGCCTTCGACTCGGGGGGAAAAGCACAGATACGCAGTATTTT.

The genes are TRBV6-6 and TRBJ2-3, with 7 bases aligning to TRBD1. The CDR3 contains 15 residues. V shed 6 bases and J 11 bases; nucleotides not matched to a gene: 17. Germline assignment: CDR1 MNHNY and CDR2 SVGAGI (reference sequence). The CDR3: CASSPTGPVFGEQYF. Written as DNA, the CDR3 is TGTGCCAGCAGCCCGACAGGGCCCGTTTTTGGTGAGCAGTATTTT.

The V call is TRBV6-1, the J call TRBJ2-7; 11 positions match TRBD2. CDR1 is MNHNS, CDR2 SASEGT, per germline. CDR3 length: 15 amino acids. V lost 2 bases to trimming and J lost 3 bases; unmatched junction nucleotides: 3. In DNA form, the CDR3 reads TGTGCCAGCAGTGAAAGGGGGACTAGCGGCTACGAGCAGTACTTC. It translates to CASSERGTSGYEQYF.

The gene calls are TRBV7-9 and TRBJ2-5, with 12 bases aligning to TRBD2. The CDR3 runs 17 residues. Losses at the gene ends were 1 base for V and 5 bases for J; bases not matched to a gene: 8. Germline CDR1 is SEHNR and CDR2 is FQNEAQ (reference sequence). The CDR3: CASSLVASGRAGETQYF. The CDR3 coding sequence is TGTGCCAGCAGCTTAGTTGCTAGCGGGAGGGCCGGGGAGACCCAGTACTTC. Drawing the rest from reference TRBV7-9 and TRBJ2-5, the complete variable domain is DTGVSQNPRHKITKRGQNVTFRCDPISEHNRLYWYRQTLGQGPEFLTYFQNEAQLEKSRLLSDRFSAERPKGSFSTLEIQRTEQGDSAMYLCASSLVASGRAGETQYFGPGTRLLVL.

The J gene is TRBJ2-3, the V gene TRBV18, with D possibly matching TRBD1 (5 bases). CDR3 length: 14 residues. V lost 6 bases and J 2 bases, leaving 12 bases between the germline ends. The germline V gene has CDR1 KGHSH and CDR2 LQKENI. DNA for the CDR3: TGTGCCAGCTCCCTAGGACAAGTCACAGATACGCAGTATTTT. This translates into CASSLGQVTDTQYF.

This clone was picked up a small number of times. The rearrangement uses TRBV6-1 and TRBJ1-3; 8 bases are shared with TRBD1. CDR1 is MNHNS and CDR2 is SASEGT in the germline V gene. V trimming: 4 bases; J trimming: 0 bases; junction bases outside the gene matches: 5. The CDR3 totals 16 residues. CDR3 protein: CASSVHRGYSGNTIYF. CDR3 coding DNA: TGTGCCAGCAGTGTTCACAGGGGGTACTCTGGAAACACCATATATTTT.

This chain uses TRBV7-2 with TRBJ2-2; the match to TRBD2 covers 8 bases. The CDR3 covers 14 residues. Trimming at V came to 3 bases and at J to 6 bases, leaving 3 bases not matched to a gene. The germline V gene has CDR1 SGHTA and CDR2 FQGNSA. CDR3 sequence: CASSLSGGAGELFF. The CDR3 nucleotides read TGTGCCAGCAGCTTGTCGGGGGGGGCCGGGGAGCTGTTTTTT.

This chain uses TRBV28 with TRBJ2-7, with D unclear. The CDR3 loop spans 11 amino acids. Between the trimmed V and J ends, which lost 3 bases and 6 bases, there was a span of 6 bases. Germline V lookup: CDR1 MDHEN, CDR2 SYDVKM. The CDR3: CASSFTGEQYF. The CDR3 DNA reads TGTGCCAGCAGTTTCACGGGCGAGCAGTACTTC.

This clone came up a few times. The V call is TRBV5-5, the J call TRBJ2-3, with 11 positions matching TRBD2. Germline V CDR1 and CDR2: SGHKS, YYEKEE (reference sequence). The CDR3 runs to 15 residues. J gave up 5 bases and V 3 bases, and 5 bases lay outside the gene matches. The CDR3: CASSSVAGGQDTQYF. The DNA for the CDR3 is TGTGCCAGCAGCTCAGTAGCGGGGGGGCAAGATACGCAGTATTTT. Using reference TRBV5-5 and TRBJ2-3 for the parts outside the CDR3, the full variable domain is DAGVTQSPTHLIKTRGQQVTLRCSPISGHKSVSWYQQVLGQGPQFIFQYYEKEERGRGNFPDRFSARQFPNYSSELNVNALLLGDSALYLCASSSVAGGQDTQYFGPGTRLTVL.

This chain links TRBV7-2 with TRBJ1-4; D perhaps matches TRBD1 (6 bases). The CDR3 spans 16 residues. Trimming took off 1 base at V and 6 bases at J, with 15 bases between the two ends. CDR1 is SGHTA, CDR2 FQGNSA, per germline. Here the CDR3 reads CASSLVGGQEDEKLFF. CDR3 DNA sequence: TGTGCCAGCAGCTTAGTGGGGGGGCAGGAGGATGAAAAACTGTTTTTT.

V usage is TRBV29-1 and J usage is TRBJ2-7; a weak D match, TRBD2 (5 bases). V lost 6 bases and J lost 3, with 18 bases in between. The CDR3 length is 14 residues. From germline, CDR1 is SQVTM and CDR2 ANQGSEA. Written as DNA, the CDR3 is TGCAGCGTGGACCCGGGATACTACGTCTACGAGCAGTACTTC. Translating gives CSVDPGYYVYEQYF.